A single sample gave rise to the 30 T cell receptor beta chains below, sequenced in a study of T cell responses to AZD1222 COVID-19 vaccine. Data came from immunoSEQ multiplex PCR; TCRdb stores just in-frame clones and leaves some out. The sample has 130,000 to 150,000 clones; nearly 90% are singletons. The specimen was peripheral blood, collected 28 days after the second dose of the MenACWY control vaccine. All receptors derive from an adult who received the MenACWY meningococcal vaccine as a control.

The V and J genes are TRBV6-6 and TRBJ2-7; D unclear. Germline V gene sequence: CDR1 MNHNY, CDR2 SVGAGI (reference sequence). This CDR3 has 13 residues. V was shortened by 0 bases and J by 2 bases, with 5 bases between the two germline ends. CDR3 nucleotide sequence: TGTGCCAGCAGTTACTCGCGGACCTACGAGCAGTACTTC. Translated: CASSYSRTYEQYF.

This clone was detected a few times. The V call is TRBV25-1, the J call TRBJ1-1; a weak D match, TRBD1 (5 bases). CDR3 length: 14 amino acids. V was cut by 3 bases and J by 5 bases, with 13 bases left in between. Germline V CDR1 and CDR2: MGHDK, SYGVNS. The CDR3 loop is CASSEYTEGTEAFF. DNA of the CDR3: TGTGCCAGCAGTGAGTATACGGAGGGGACTGAAGCTTTCTTT.

CDR3 in amino acids: CASSPGQSNSPLHF. The CDR3 region has the DNA TGCGCCAGCAGCCCTGGACAGTCTAATTCACCCCTCCACTTT. This chain uses TRBV5-1 with TRBJ1-6, with D possibly TRBD1 on 6 matching bases. This CDR3 is 14 amino acids long. Trimming took 4 bases from V and 6 from J, leaving 11 bases between them. Germline CDR1 is SGHRS and CDR2 is YFSETQ.

The chain links TRBV3-1 (or the pseudogene TRBV3-2) to TRBJ2-1, with TRBD2 matching over 10 bases. The CDR3 has 14 residues. In germline, CDR1 is LGHDT, CDR2 YNNKEL (reference sequence). J was trimmed by 12 bases and V by 3 bases; bases with no gene match: 8. The CDR3 DNA is TGTGCCAGCAGCCACCTAGCGGGAGAGATAGGGCAGTTCTTC. Protein: CASSHLAGEIGQFF.

The CDR3 is CASTPGDAYNSPLHF. CDR3 nucleotide sequence: TGTGCCAGCACCCCGGGCGACGCCTATAATTCACCCCTCCACTTT. This chain connects TRBV21-1 to TRBJ1-6. TRBV21-1 is deemed a pseudogene. The CDR3 contains 15 residues.

The V call is TRBV11-3, the J call TRBJ2-7, with D possibly being TRBD2 (6 bases). Germline V gene lookup returns CDR1 SGHNT and CDR2 YENEEA. Trimming stripped 5 bases from V and 0 bases from J, with 11 bases between. The CDR3 extends over 14 amino acids. The CDR3 loop is CASSPSGSSYEQYF. CDR3 nucleotide sequence: TGTGCCAGCAGCCCAAGCGGGTCCTCCTACGAGCAGTACTTC.

The chain is built from TRBV5-1 and TRBJ1-1, with TRBD1 matching 8 bases. With V trimmed by 3 bases and J by 3 bases, 4 bases remained unmatched. The CDR3 is 14 amino acids. Germline CDR1 reads SGHRS; CDR2 reads YFSETQ. The CDR3 coding sequence is TGCGCCAGCAGCTCAGCCAGGGGGCACACTGAAGCTTTCTTT. It specifies CASSSARGHTEAFF.

J is TRBJ2-2 and V is TRBV24-1; D possibly corresponds to TRBD1 (5 bases). This CDR3 spans 16 amino acids. Trimming stripped 5 bases from V and 1 base from J, with 13 bases between. The germline V gene has CDR1 KGHDR and CDR2 SFDVKD. In nucleotides, the CDR3 is TGTGCCACCAGTGCCCCGACAGCTGGGAACACCGGGGAGCTGTTTTTT. It codes for CATSAPTAGNTGELFF.

The genes are TRBV5-1 and TRBJ2-7, with D possibly matching TRBD2 (6 bases). CDR3 size: 15 residues. V dropped 1 base and J dropped 0 bases, with 11 bases sitting between them. From germline, CDR1 is SGHRS and CDR2 YFSETQ. CDR3 coding DNA: TGCGCCAGCAGCTTGAAGGGGAGGAGCTCCTACGAGCAGTACTTC. Amino acids: CASSLKGRSSYEQYF.

This chain connects TRBV10-3 to TRBJ2-5; no definite D call. V was trimmed by 2 bases and J by 5 bases, leaving 12 bases between them. CDR1 is ENHRY, CDR2 SYGVKD, per germline. The CDR3 covers 14 residues. CDR3 residues: CAISELQIEETQYF. The CDR3 DNA sequence: TGTGCCATCAGTGAGCTACAGATCGAGGAGACCCAGTACTTC.

V is TRBV19 and J is TRBJ2-5; D is perhaps TRBD1 or TRBD2 (5 bases each). V dropped 3 bases and J dropped 5 bases, with 13 bases sitting between them. The CDR3 runs to 14 residues. Germline V gene lookup returns CDR1 LNHDA and CDR2 SQIVND (reference sequence). The CDR3 here is CASSIPGRVETQYF. The CDR3 bases are TGTGCCAGTAGTATCCCAGGGCGGGTGGAGACCCAGTACTTC.

The J gene is TRBJ1-3, the V gene TRBV7-6; TRBD1 matches at 8 bases. V shed 3 bases and J 4 bases; nucleotides not matched to a gene: 5. Germline loops: CDR1 SGHVS, CDR2 FNYEAQ. The CDR3 totals 15 residues. For the CDR3, the DNA is TGTGCCAGCAGCTTTGACAGGGGAATGGGAAACACCATATATTTT. Protein sequence: CASSFDRGMGNTIYF. Full variable domain (remainder filled in from reference TRBV7-6 and TRBJ1-3): GAGVSQSPRYKVTKRGQDVALRCDPISGHVSLYWYRQALGQGPEFLTYFNYEAQQDKSGLPNDRFSAERPEGSISTLTIQRTEQRDSAMYRCASSFDRGMGNTIYFGEGSWLTVV.

This chain links TRBV2 with TRBJ2-7; 11 nucleotides align to TRBD1. CDR3 length: 13 amino acids. Germline CDR1 SNHLY, CDR2 FYNNEI. The V and J ends lost 8 bases and 2 bases, in that order; junction bases with no gene match: 2. CDR3 bases: TGTGCCAGCGCGGGACAGGGGGCCTACGAGCAGTACTTC. Amino acids: CASAGQGAYEQYF.

The genes are TRBV4-1 and TRBJ1-1; a possible D gene is TRBD1 (6 bases). Germline CDR1 MGHRA, CDR2 YSYEKL. The CDR3 has 13 amino acids. Between the trimmed V and J ends, which lost 6 bases and 5 bases, there was a span of 13 bases. The CDR3 DNA follows: TGCGCCAGCAGACCGGGACAAACGACTGAAGCTTTCTTT. It yields the protein CASRPGQTTEAFF.

The chain has TRBV5-1 and TRBJ1-1; D is possibly TRBD1 (5 bases). The length of the CDR3 is 14 residues. Germline assignment: CDR1 SGHRS and CDR2 YFSETQ. Deletions cut 2 bases from V and 7 bases from J, with 15 bases between. The CDR3 bases are TGCGCCAGCAGCTTCACACAGGTACCGGGTGAAGCTTTCTTT. This translates into CASSFTQVPGEAFF.

The chain is built from TRBV5-5 and TRBJ2-3; TRBD2 aligns across 16 bases. V was clipped by 3 bases and J by 5 bases; unmatched bases: 6. The CDR3 spans 17 residues. Germline V gene data show CDR1 as SGHKS and CDR2 as YYEKEE (reference sequence). DNA of the CDR3: TGTGCCAGCAGCTGGGGACTAGCGGGAGGGCCGGGAGATACGCAGTATTTT. It encodes CASSWGLAGGPGDTQYF.

CDR3 region: CASSALAGPTGELFF. As DNA, the CDR3 is TGTGCCAGCTCCGCCCTAGCGGGACCCACCGGGGAGCTGTTTTTT. The rearrangement joins TRBV25-1 to TRBJ2-2; 9 bases map to TRBD2. Germline assignment: CDR1 MGHDK and CDR2 SYGVNS. The CDR3 covers 15 residues. V dropped 8 bases and J dropped 4; count of bases not matched to a gene: 8.

The J gene is TRBJ1-3, the V gene TRBV28, with D maybe TRBD1 (5 bases). The germline V gene has CDR1 MDHEN and CDR2 SYDVKM. CDR3 length: 15 amino acids. V lost 3 bases to trimming and J lost 7 bases, with 16 bases between them. CDR3 in DNA: TGTGCCAGCAGTTTCGGGGACCTGGGGAAGAACACCATATATTTT. It encodes CASSFGDLGKNTIYF. Using reference TRBV28 and TRBJ1-3 for the parts outside the CDR3, the full variable domain is DVKVTQSSRYLVKRTGEKVFLECVQDMDHENMFWYRQDPGLGLRLIYFSYDVKMKEKGDIPEGYSVSREKKERFSLILESASTNQTSMYLCASSFGDLGKNTIYFGEGSWLTVV.

This clone was seen many times. V usage is TRBV5-6 and J usage is TRBJ1-4; D not certain. V gave up 0 bases and J gave up 6 bases, with 6 bases separating them. The CDR3 sequence is 13 residues long. The germline V gene has CDR1 SGHDT and CDR2 YYEEEE. This CDR3 is CASSLVLYEKLFF. In DNA form, the CDR3 reads TGTGCCAGCAGCTTGGTACTTTATGAAAAACTGTTTTTT.

CDR3 nucleotide sequence: TGTGCCACCAGCAGAAAGACAGGACAGAATGAAAAACTGTTTTTT. Its protein is CATSRKTGQNEKLFF. The chain links TRBV15 to TRBJ1-4, with D possibly matching TRBD1 (6 bases). This CDR3 has 15 amino acids. Germline V gene data show CDR1 as LNHNV and CDR2 as YYDKDF (reference sequence). V was pared by 2 bases and J by 5 bases, with 12 bases between.

This clone was observed a few times. The V call is TRBV7-9, the J call TRBJ1-6; no clear D. CDR1 SEHNR and CDR2 FQNEAQ come from the germline V gene (reference sequence). V was shortened by 4 bases and J by 10 bases, with 11 bases between the two germline ends. The CDR3 consists of 13 residues. CDR3 loop: CASSYEHGSPLHF. The CDR3, as DNA: TGTGCCAGCAGCTACGAACATGGGTCACCCCTCCACTTT.

The chain links TRBV28 to TRBJ2-7, with a possible D match to TRBD1 (6 bases). From germline, CDR1 is MDHEN and CDR2 SYDVKM. The CDR3 contains 15 residues. With 2 bases removed from V and 0 bases from J, the gap between germline ends came to 11 bases. The CDR3 region is CASSLMRGSSYEQYF. CDR3 coding DNA: TGTGCCAGCAGTTTAATGAGGGGGAGCTCCTACGAGCAGTACTTC.

The chain couples TRBV5-1 to TRBJ2-4, with 15 bases identical to TRBD2. The germline V gene has CDR1 SGHRS and CDR2 YFSETQ. CDR3 length: 19 amino acids. V lost 0 bases to trimming and J lost 2 bases; unmatched junction nucleotides: 6. CDR3 sequence: CASSLASGLAGGPKNIQYF. For the CDR3, the DNA is TGCGCCAGCAGCTTGGCCTCCGGACTAGCGGGGGGGCCCAAAAACATTCAGTACTTC.

The chain combines TRBV6-5 with TRBJ1-2; D uncertain. This CDR3 has 15 amino acids. V was pared by 5 bases and J by 4 bases, with 17 bases between. The germline V gene encodes CDR1 MNHEY and CDR2 SVGAGI. CDR3 nucleotides: TGTGCCAGCAGTCCCGAAAATGTAGCGGGCTATGGCTACACCTTC. It yields the protein CASSPENVAGYGYTF.

This chain joins TRBV7-9 and TRBJ2-2; D may be TRBD2 (5 bases). The CDR3 runs 15 residues. Trimming left V 1 base short and J 2 bases short, with 8 bases between. Germline CDR1 reads SEHNR; CDR2 reads FQNEAQ (reference sequence). Here the CDR3 DNA reads TGTGCCAGCAGCTTAGATCGGGGAAACACCGGGGAGCTGTTTTTT. This sequence encodes CASSLDRGNTGELFF. Combining the CDR3 with reference TRBV7-9 and TRBJ2-2 gives the whole variable domain DTGVSQNPRHKITKRGQNVTFRCDPISEHNRLYWYRQTLGQGPEFLTYFQNEAQLEKSRLLSDRFSAERPKGSFSTLEIQRTEQGDSAMYLCASSLDRGNTGELFFGEGSRLTVL.

In this sample, this clone turned up once. J is TRBJ2-7 and V is TRBV6-5, with TRBD1 matching over 8 bases. Trimming cost V 0 bases and J 6 bases; bases outside gene matches: 7. The CDR3 extends over 15 amino acids. Germline-derived CDR1 and CDR2 are MNHEY and SVGAGI. Here the CDR3 reads CASSYSGRGRGEQYF. The CDR3 nucleotides read TGTGCCAGCAGTTACTCTGGCAGGGGGCGCGGCGAGCAGTACTTC.

CDR3 sequence (DNA): TGTGCCAGCAGCTCCGTCGATCAAGAGCAGTACTTC. Translation: CASSSVDQEQYF. J is TRBJ2-7 and V is TRBV5-6; no definite D call. Between the trimmed V and J ends, which lost 3 bases and 7 bases, there was a span of 11 bases. Germline loops: CDR1 SGHDT, CDR2 YYEEEE. The CDR3 runs to 12 residues.

This clone was detected only once. The gene calls are TRBV5-6 and TRBJ1-1; tentatively, D is TRBD1 (5 bases). The CDR3 runs 15 residues. Trimming shortened V by 4 bases and J by 3 bases, and 16 bases separated the two germline ends. Per the germline V gene, CDR1 is SGHDT and CDR2 is YYEEEE. The CDR3 DNA reads TGTGCCAGCAGCCTTGGTTTGACAGCCGACACTGAAGCTTTCTTT. This encodes CASSLGLTADTEAFF.

This clone was detected only a few times. The chain uses TRBV5-1 and TRBJ2-7; 10 bases are a match to TRBD1. Per germline, CDR1 SGHRS and CDR2 YFSETQ. J lost 3 bases, V lost 0 bases, and 0 bases had no gene match. The CDR3 runs to 14 residues. CDR3 coding DNA: TGCGCCAGCAGCTTGGGGACAGGGGGCTACGAGCAGTACTTC. The encoded protein is CASSLGTGGYEQYF. Complete variable domain (other parts from reference TRBV5-1 and TRBJ2-7): KAGVTQTPRYLIKTRGQQVTLSCSPISGHRSVSWYQQTPGQGLQFLFEYFSETQRNKGNFPGRFSGRQFSNSRSEMNVSTLELGDSALYLCASSLGTGGYEQYFGPGTRLTVT.

The rearrangement links TRBV10-3 to TRBJ2-7; D gene ambiguous. CDR3 length: 12 residues. CDR1 is ENHRY and CDR2 is SYGVKD in the germline V gene. The V gene lost 6 bases and the J gene lost 1 base, with 7 bases spanning the gap. The CDR3 region is CAIRDESYEQYF. The CDR3 nucleotides read TGTGCCATCAGGGACGAATCCTACGAGCAGTACTTC.